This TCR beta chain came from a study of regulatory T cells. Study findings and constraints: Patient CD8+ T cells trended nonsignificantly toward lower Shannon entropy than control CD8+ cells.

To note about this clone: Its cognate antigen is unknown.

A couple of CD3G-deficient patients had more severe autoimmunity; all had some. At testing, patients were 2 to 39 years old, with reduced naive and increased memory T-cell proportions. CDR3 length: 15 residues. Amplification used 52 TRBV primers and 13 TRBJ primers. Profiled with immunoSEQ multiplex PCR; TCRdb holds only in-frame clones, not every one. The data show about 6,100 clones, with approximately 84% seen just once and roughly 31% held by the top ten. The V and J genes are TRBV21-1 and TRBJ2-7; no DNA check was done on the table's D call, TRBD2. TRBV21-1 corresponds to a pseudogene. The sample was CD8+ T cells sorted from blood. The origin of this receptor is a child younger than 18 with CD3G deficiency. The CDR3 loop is CASSKAGLLLYEQYF. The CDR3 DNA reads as TGTGCCAGCAGCAAAGCGGGACTTCTACTTTACGAGCAGTACTTC.